This is a list of T cell receptor beta chains from one sample in a study of T cells in Graves' hyperthyroidism and ophthalmopathy. From the multiplex PCR reads, TCRdb called clonotypes with MiXCR, one entry per CDR3 protein. This sample yields about 560,000 distinct CDR3 sequences, of which approximately 15% are seen a single time; roughly 18% belongs to the top ten. Sequencing used blood. These receptors all stem from a woman aged 18-30 years with Graves' hyperthyroidism. The CDR3 runs from the conserved cysteine through the conserved F or W. D genes are given only for firm matches.

d_call v_call cdr3_aa
TRBD2 TRBV5-1 CASSSSGRAVDNEQFF
NA TRBV6-6 CASSYSTMEQYF
NA TRBV30 CAWSIGAGADTQYF
NA TRBV19 CASRKGMIDEKLFF
NA TRBV15 CATSRVAGMNTGELFF
TRBD1 TRBV3-1 CASSQEFTGGRNTEAFF
TRBD1 TRBV12-3/TRBV12-4 CASSWDRGSNQPQHF
NA TRBV20-1 CSASDGSSYEQYF
NA TRBV3-1 CASSPTWGKANYGYTF
TRBD2 TRBV12-3/TRBV12-4 CASTPTSQTRDTQYF
TRBD2 TRBV30 CAWSVLAASTDTQYF
TRBD1 TRBV6-2/TRBV6-3 CASSYSAGGHSSPLHF
NA TRBV6-1 CASSPELRAFVGYTF
TRBD1 TRBV2 CASRFRGLSSGYTF
NA TRBV7-2 CASSLASGQYEQYF
TRBD1 TRBV30 CAWGRDRVSYEQYF
NA TRBV4-3 CASSQAESGVTSSYEQYF
NA TRBV7-9 CASIKGSDGNNEQFF
NA TRBV28 CASSPAGSYEQYF
TRBD2 TRBV7-2 CASRISGGSRGTQYF
NA TRBV25-1 CASSETGLPATNEKLFF
NA TRBV28 CASSTRWGDETEAFF
NA TRBV29-1 CSVEFGSYEQYF
NA TRBV30 CAWSLRGGDDSPLHF
NA TRBV12-3/TRBV12-4 CASSPLRGVDYGYTF
TRBD2 TRBV4-1 CASSQERSGGRYFGDTQYF
NA TRBV20-1 CSARDSDRQFEKLFF
TRBD2 TRBV27 CASSPWTSGRWETQYF
NA TRBV7-9 CASSLVPRGYNEQFF
TRBD2 TRBV5-8 CASSPGLAETNTGELFF
TRBD2 TRBV27 CASQVGGGYEQYF
NA TRBV4-1 CASRTGDSPLHF
TRBD2 TRBV2 CASDRTSGSVNEQFF
NA TRBV2 CASRTGTQRANEQFF
NA TRBV12-3/TRBV12-4 CASSFWGAEDYGYTF
NA TRBV2 CASSGSGNSGNTIYF
NA TRBV20-1 CSARDPGRNTEAFF
NA TRBV27 CASSLLPENTEAFF
TRBD1 TRBV28 CASSPVHRGQGGYTF